The 20 T cell receptor beta chains given below trace back to one sample, sequenced in a study of tumor and adjacent non-tumor tissue in lung cancer. No cell sorting was done before RNA was extracted from the tissue. The normal lung tissue was taken more than 3 cm from the tumor edge. The library came from three nested PCR rounds adapted from ARM-PCR protocols. TCRdb used MiXCR to reprocess the multiplex PCR reads, holding one entry per CDR3 protein. The repertoire holds approximately 77,000 distinct CDR3 sequences, with roughly 80% as singletons. The source material was distant non-tumor lung tissue. All receptors derive from a man between 60 and 75 years old with non-small cell lung cancer.

With respect to this clonotype: Because it lacks the conserved phenylalanine or tryptophan at the end, this CDR3 is likely a read error. The genes are TRBV20-1 and TRBJ1-4, with 7 bases identical to TRBD1. CDR1 is DFQATT, CDR2 SNEGSKA, per germline (reference sequence). Trimming removed 1 base from V and 7 bases from J; junction bases left unmatched: 15. The CDR3 sequence is 17 residues long. For the CDR3, the DNA is TGCAGTGCTAGAGGGACGGAACAGGGGACCTTACTTGAAAAACTGTTTTCT. Protein product: CSARGTEQGTLLEKLFS.

This clonotype was seen a handful of times. This chain joins TRBV6-1 and TRBJ1-1, with unresolved D. CDR3 length: 12 residues. From germline, CDR1 is MNHNS and CDR2 SASEGT. Trimming took 5 bases from V and 3 from J, leaving 7 bases between them. The CDR3 here is CASSRMDTEAFF. DNA of the CDR3: TGTGCCAGCAGTCGCATGGACACTGAAGCTTTCTTT.

Turning to this clonotype: It is likely a read error, because the conserved phenylalanine at the end of the CDR3 is missing. V is TRBV14 and J is TRBJ1-4; D uncertain. This CDR3 comprises 13 residues. Germline-derived CDR1 and CDR2 are SGHDN and FVKESK. Deletions cut 4 bases from V and 8 bases from J, with 11 bases between. The CDR3 nucleotides are TGTGCCAGCAGCCCTAGAATTGGGGAAAAACTGTTTTTA. It yields the protein CASSPRIGEKLFL.

About this clonotype itself: The germline gene is not matched at one end of the junction; a read error may be the cause. This chain links TRBV10-2 with TRBJ2-5, with 10 positions matching TRBD1. Germline V gene data show CDR1 as WSHSY and CDR2 as SAAADI. The CDR3 consists of 15 residues. The CDR3, as DNA: TGCGACAGCAGTGAGTCTTCGGGACAGGGGGAGACCCAGTACTTC. Protein: CDSSESSGQGETQYF.

This clonotype has only one observation. It is likely a read error, because the conserved phenylalanine at the end of the CDR3 is missing. This chain connects TRBV20-1 to TRBJ1-5, with a weak D call TRBD1 (6 bases). The CDR3 is 14 residues long. In germline, CDR1 is DFQATT, CDR2 SNEGSKA (reference sequence). CDR3 in DNA: TGCAGTGCCATGGGGGGCGGGGCGAATCAACCCCAGCATATT. This translates into CSAMGGGANQPQHI.

This clonotype was counted once. The junction and the germline gene differ at one end; a read error may be behind it. The chain uses TRBV20-1 and TRBJ1-2, with D perhaps TRBD1 (5 bases). Germline V gene data show CDR1 as DFQATT and CDR2 as SNEGSKA (reference sequence). This CDR3 spans 13 amino acids. CDR3 loop: CSVAPGITDGYTF. The CDR3 coding sequence is TGTAGTGTTGCCCCAGGGATTACTGATGGCTACACCTTC.

In regard to this clonotype: The conserved final phenylalanine or tryptophan is absent from the CDR3, which likely points to a read error. The V and J genes are TRBV20-1 and TRBJ2-3; D possibly corresponds to TRBD2 (5 bases). The CDR3 contains 14 residues. Germline V lookup: CDR1 DFQATT, CDR2 SNEGSKA (reference sequence). The CDR3 region has the DNA TGCAGTGCTAGAGCGGGAATCGGCACAGATACACAGTATTCT. Its translation: CSARAGIGTDTQYS.

Regarding this clonotype: The conserved final phenylalanine or tryptophan is absent from the CDR3, which likely points to a read error. The DNA is left out, because the CDR3 cannot be placed on it with certainty; the CDR3 is given as TCRdb lists it. V and J are TRBV11-2 and TRBJ2-7; the D call in the table, TRBD1, was not verified against the DNA. Per germline, CDR1 SGHAT and CDR2 FQNNGV. The CDR3 region is 17 residues in length, termini included. CDR3: CASSWVGQAFESYEQYL.

This chain joins TRBV12-1 and TRBJ2-3; TRBD2, as called in the table, went unchecked against the DNA. TRBV12-1 corresponds to a pseudogene. The CDR3 spans 16 residues. CDR3 residues: CASSLSDWREADTQYF. CDR3 nucleotides: TGCGCCAGCAGCCTTTCCGACTGGCGGGAGGCAGATACGCAGTATTTT.

About this clonotype itself: Its ends do not fully match the called genes, so a read error is possible. This chain joins TRBV5-6 and TRBJ2-1, with 7 bases lining up with TRBD1. The CDR3 contains 16 residues. CDR1 and CDR2 from the germline V gene are SGHDT and YYEEEE. The CDR3 here is CANSQDRWEVYNERFF. The CDR3 DNA is TGTGCCAACAGTCAGGACAGGTGGGAAGTCTACAATGAGCGGTTCTTC.

As to this clonotype: The junction departs from the called germline gene at one end, perhaps through a read error. The CDR3 DNA reads as TGTGCAATCAGCCACCGGCATGCCAACGAGCAATACTTC. This sequence encodes CAISHRHANEQYF. This chain links TRBV11-3 with TRBJ2-7; D unclear. The germline gives CDR1 SGHNT, CDR2 YENEEA. This CDR3 is built from 13 residues.

Remarks on this clonotype: A much more abundant neighbour one base away suggests this may be a read error. This chain links TRBV5-6 with TRBJ2-1; D not certain. The CDR3 contains 13 residues. Trimming shortened V by 0 bases and J by 15 bases, and 16 bases separated the two germline ends. Germline CDR1 is SGHDT and CDR2 is YYEEEE. CDR3 bases: TGTGCCAGCAGCTTGGTGTCGACTTCTTTGCCGTTCTTC. Its protein is CASSLVSTSLPFF. The full variable domain, in which reference TRBV5-6 and TRBJ2-1 provide the parts outside the CDR3, is DAGVTQSPTHLIKTRGQQVTLRCSPKSGHDTVSWYQQALGQGPQFIFQYYEEEERQRGNFPDRFSGHQFPNYSSELNVNALLLGDSALYLCASSLVSTSLPFFGPGTRLTVL.

This clonotype has just a few counts. The gene calls are TRBV6-1 and TRBJ2-7; 7 nucleotides agree with TRBD1. With 4 bases clipped from V and 3 bases from J, the junction kept 3 bases outside the gene matches. Germline V lookup: CDR1 MNHNS, CDR2 SASEGT. This CDR3 spans 13 amino acids. Here the CDR3 DNA reads TGTGCCAGCAGTGGTGGGGACAGCTACGAGCAGTACTTC. It translates to CASSGGDSYEQYF.

CDR3 sequence reads: CASSTGDPAVHF. CDR3 sequence (DNA): TGCGCCAGCAGTACAGGGGACCCAGCCGTCCACTTT. The chain links TRBV5-1 to TRBJ1-6, with 7 bases lining up with TRBD1. This CDR3 is 12 amino acids long. Germline assignment: CDR1 SGHRS and CDR2 YFSETQ. Trimming took 5 bases from V and 17 from J; bases not matched to a gene: 10.

Note on this clonotype: An end of the junction differs from the germline gene, which may be a read error. V gene TRBV11-2 combines with J gene TRBJ2-5, with D tentatively TRBD1 (6 bases). The CDR3 is 14 residues long. The germline V gene has CDR1 SGHAT and CDR2 FQNNGV. The CDR3 reads CASNSRQVLETQYF. In DNA, the CDR3 is TGTGCTAGCAACTCCAGACAGGTTCTGGAGACCCAGTATTTC.

The V call is TRBV28, the J call TRBJ1-5, with a weak D call TRBD1 (6 bases). Germline V lookup: CDR1 MDHEN, CDR2 SYDVKM. This CDR3 spans 14 amino acids. Trimming left V 5 bases short and J 6 bases short, with 14 bases between. Here the CDR3 reads CASSPNREVQPQHF. CDR3 coding DNA: TGTGCCAGCAGTCCGAACAGGGAGGTTCAGCCCCAGCATTTT. Using reference TRBV28 and TRBJ1-5 for the parts outside the CDR3, the full variable domain is DVKVTQSSRYLVKRTGEKVFLECVQDMDHENMFWYRQDPGLGLRLIYFSYDVKMKEKGDIPEGYSVSREKKERFSLILESASTNQTSMYLCASSPNREVQPQHFGDGTRLSIL.

About this clonotype: Since no conserved phenylalanine or tryptophan closes the CDR3, a read error is the likely cause. This chain links TRBV5-6 with TRBJ1-1, with 7 bases matching TRBD1. This CDR3 contains 14 residues. V was clipped by 4 bases and J by 6 bases; unmatched bases: 9. Germline V gene sequence: CDR1 SGHDT, CDR2 YYEEEE. The CDR3 nucleotides read TGTGCCAGCAGCGAACCAGACAGGGTTGCTGAAGCTTTCATT. Translating gives CASSEPDRVAEAFI.

Comments on this clonotype: Mismatch with germline at one junction end may stem from a read error. V gene TRBV11-2 combines with J gene TRBJ2-6; D possibly corresponds to TRBD1 (6 bases). Germline lookup yields CDR1 SGHAT and CDR2 FQNNGV. The CDR3 is 19 amino acids. CDR3 nucleotides: TGTGCCAACAGCTTAGTTCCAAAGGACAGACCCTCTGGGGCCAACGTCATGACTTTC. Translated, it gives CANSLVPKDRPSGANVMTF.

The table lists this clonotype with a count of one. Mismatch with germline at one junction end may stem from a read error. The genes are TRBV4-1 and TRBJ1-1; D may be TRBD1 (6 bases). CDR1 is MGHRA, CDR2 YSYEKL, per germline. CDR3 size: 18 residues. CDR3 protein: CASSHPRGEGEKNTESFF. The CDR3 nucleotides read TGCGCCAGCAGCCACCCGAGGGGGGAGGGAGAAAAGAACACTGAATCTTTCTTT.

With respect to this clonotype: A read error may be the cause here, since a much bigger clone is one base away. The chain couples TRBV12-3 or TRBV12-4 to TRBJ2-5, with D possibly being TRBD2 (5 bases). CDR3 length equals 15 residues. Trimming left V 3 bases short and J 4 bases short, with 15 bases between. CDR3 in amino acids: CASSLGLALRETQYF. The CDR3 DNA reads as TGTGCCAGCAGTTTGGGTCTAGCTCTCCGAGAGACCCAGTACTTC.